These 21 T cell receptor beta chains were sequenced from one sample in a study of T cells in Graves' hyperthyroidism and ophthalmopathy. TCR beta CDR3 regions were amplified from RNA. The study used the HTBI primer set for a first-round RT-PCR of the TCR CDR3. TCRdb reprocessed the multiplex PCR reads via MiXCR and lists one record per CDR3 protein. Found here are a few hundred thousand distinct CDR3 sequences, around 21% of them singletons; the top ten hold 26%. Sequences were obtained from blood. The origin of the receptors is a man aged 18-30 years with Graves' hyperthyroidism.

At least ten counts were recorded for this clonotype. The gene calls are TRBV2 and TRBJ2-5; the D gene is possibly TRBD2 (6 bases). Trimming took off 4 bases at V and 2 bases at J, with 8 bases between the two ends. Per the germline V gene, CDR1 is SNHLY and CDR2 is FYNNEI. This CDR3 is 13 amino acids long. In DNA, the CDR3 is TGTGCCAGCAGTGTCCGGGGGCAAGAGACCCAGTACTTC. Amino acids: CASSVRGQETQYF.

This clonotype was seen a few times. The rearrangement links TRBV13 to TRBJ2-7, with D perhaps being TRBD1 or TRBD2 (5 bases each). Germline CDR1 and CDR2: PRHDT and FYEKMQ (reference sequence). Trimming removed 3 bases from V and 0 bases from J, with 12 bases in between. This CDR3 spans 15 amino acids. The CDR3 sequence is CASSFGTASSYEQYF. In DNA form, the CDR3 reads TGTGCCAGCAGCTTCGGGACGGCAAGCTCCTACGAGCAGTACTTC.

DNA of the CDR3: TGTGCCAGCAGCTCCCCGCCGTTGGGCAGGGCAAGCGAGCAGTACTTC. Translated: CASSSPPLGRASEQYF. This chain connects TRBV5-6 to TRBJ2-7; the D gene is possibly TRBD1 (5 bases). The CDR3 spans 16 residues. Germline-derived CDR1 and CDR2 are SGHDT and YYEEEE. The V end lost 3 bases, the J end lost 6 bases, and 22 bases lay between the germline ends.

This clonotype was counted at least ten times. V is TRBV6-2 or TRBV6-3 and J is TRBJ2-5; D is uncertain. This CDR3 has 11 residues. V was pared by 5 bases and J by 5 bases, with 6 bases between. The V gene's germline CDR1 is MNHEY and CDR2 SVGEGT. Here the CDR3 DNA reads TGTGCCAGCAGTGCCCCGGAGACCCAGTACTTC. Residues: CASSAPETQYF.

This clonotype has a count of ten or more. The genes are TRBV7-3 and TRBJ1-2, with 7 bases aligning to TRBD1. After removal of 6 bases from V and 8 bases from J, the junction contained 9 bases not matched to a gene. The CDR3 totals 13 residues. Per germline, CDR1 SGHTA and CDR2 FQGTGA. In nucleotides, the CDR3 is TGTGCCAGCAGAAGGGGGCGTCTTTTAGGCTACACCTTC. Translation: CASRRGRLLGYTF.

This clonotype has a count of ten or more. This chain links TRBV7-6 with TRBJ1-3, with no clear D. CDR3 size: 15 residues. Germline V gene lookup returns CDR1 SGHVS and CDR2 FNYEAQ. Trimming pared 3 bases from V and 0 bases from J, leaving 9 bases between. CDR3: CASSFGRHSGNTIYF. CDR3 bases: TGTGCCAGCAGCTTCGGTCGCCACTCTGGAAACACCATATATTTT.

For this clonotype: At one of its ends the junction is not consistent with the germline gene, which may arise from a read error. The chain carries TRBV6-1 and TRBJ1-1, with D possibly matching TRBD1 (6 bases). Germline V CDR1 and CDR2: MNHNS, SASEGT. The CDR3 has 13 amino acids. The DNA for the CDR3 is TGTGCCGTCGGAACCACAGGGAACGCTGAAGCTTTCTTT. This gives the protein CAVGTTGNAEAFF.

In this sample, this clonotype turned up many times. The V and J genes are TRBV27 and TRBJ1-1, with TRBD1 matching 7 bases. V shed 4 bases, J shed 4 bases, and the junction held 12 bases outside the gene matches. Germline V CDR1 and CDR2: MNHEY, SMNVEV (reference sequence). The CDR3 has 16 residues. The CDR3 DNA reads as TGTGCCAGCAGTTCCCCAGGGGGAGAAGGCGGCACTGAAGCTTTCTTT. It codes for CASSSPGGEGGTEAFF.

This clonotype was counted at least ten times. The rearrangement uses TRBV29-1 and TRBJ1-1; a possible D gene is TRBD1 (5 bases). The germline CDR1 and CDR2 sequences are SQVTM and ANQGSEA. There are 12 residues in the CDR3. V was shortened by 7 bases and J by 8 bases, with 17 bases between the two germline ends. CDR3 loop: CSAPTGPGEAFF. DNA of the CDR3: TGCAGCGCACCTACAGGTCCGGGGGAAGCTTTCTTT.

In this sample, this clonotype turned up many times. V is TRBV15 and J is TRBJ1-1, with TRBD1 identical over 9 bases. The CDR3 is made up of 15 amino acids. J gave up 3 bases and V 5 bases, and 7 bases lay outside the gene matches. Looked up from germline, CDR1 is LNHNV and CDR2 is YYDKDF (reference sequence). The CDR3, as DNA: TGTGCCACCAGCCCCGGGGACAGGGAATACACTGAAGCTTTCTTT. Translation gives CATSPGDREYTEAFF.

This clonotype appeared a few times. The V gene is TRBV7-9, the J gene TRBJ1-1, with D uncertain. The V gene's germline CDR1 is SEHNR and CDR2 FQNEAQ (reference sequence). CDR3 length: 13 amino acids. Trimming took off 8 bases at V and 1 base at J, with 11 bases between the two ends. The CDR3 reads CASGEPSNTEAFF. CDR3 sequence (DNA): TGTGCCAGCGGCGAGCCCTCGAACACTGAAGCTTTCTTT.

This clonotype was seen at least ten times. The CDR3 loop reads CASSRRGMGNTEAFF. The CDR3, as DNA: TGTGCCAGTAGCCGTAGGGGGATGGGGAACACTGAAGCTTTCTTT. The chain has TRBV19 and TRBJ1-1; possible D gene TRBD1, 6 bases. The V gene lost 6 bases and the J gene lost 1 base, with 15 bases spanning the gap. CDR1 is LNHDA and CDR2 is SQIVND in the germline V gene (reference sequence). This CDR3 is 15 amino acids long.

This clonotype has ten or more counts. This rearrangement joins TRBV29-1 to TRBJ1-1, with 7 nucleotides matching TRBD1. CDR3 length equals 13 residues. Trimming at V came to 7 bases and at J to 2 bases, leaving 7 bases not matched to a gene. In germline, CDR1 is SQVTM, CDR2 ANQGSEA. Here the CDR3 reads CSALQGLNTEAFF. In DNA form, the CDR3 reads TGCAGCGCCCTACAGGGGCTCAACACTGAAGCTTTCTTT. The variable domain in full, with the rest retrieved from reference TRBV29-1 and TRBJ1-1, is SAVISQKPSRDICQRGTSLTIQCQVDSQVTMMFWYRQQPGQSLTLIATANQGSEATYESGFVIDKFPISRPNLTFSTLTVSNMSPEDSSIYLCSALQGLNTEAFFGQGTRLTVV.

This clonotype showed up many times. The chain employs TRBV28 and TRBJ1-2, with D perhaps matching TRBD1 (5 bases). The ends were cut back, 7 bases at V and 6 bases at J, with 12 bases in the middle. The germline CDR1 and CDR2 sequences are MDHEN and SYDVKM. The CDR3 totals 12 residues. CDR3: CASTPGGDGYTF. CDR3 sequence (DNA): TGTGCCAGCACCCCCGGGGGGGATGGCTACACCTTC.

This clonotype came up a few times. The chain is built from TRBV18 and TRBJ2-2, with 7 bases aligning to TRBD1. The CDR3 loop spans 16 amino acids. The V gene's germline CDR1 is KGHSH and CDR2 LQKENI. With V trimmed by 4 bases and J by 2 bases, 7 bases remained unmatched. The CDR3 protein is CASSHSTGSNTGELFF. The CDR3 DNA reads TGTGCCAGCTCACACTCGACAGGGTCCAACACCGGGGAGCTGTTTTTT.

This clonotype showed up many times. CDR3 sequence: CASPLGFYGYTF. The CDR3 DNA follows: TGTGCCTCCCCGTTAGGTTTCTATGGCTACACCTTC. The chain recombines TRBV30 with TRBJ1-2, with no clear D. V dropped 7 bases and J dropped 4 bases, with 13 bases sitting between them. The CDR3 sequence is 12 residues long. Germline V gene data show CDR1 as GTSNPN and CDR2 as SVGIG (reference sequence).

There are a few counts of this clonotype. This chain uses TRBV5-6 with TRBJ1-2; 7 bases match TRBD1. The J segment lost 1 base and the V segment lost 0 bases, leaving 3 bases of the junction unmatched. The germline V gene has CDR1 SGHDT and CDR2 YYEEEE. This CDR3 region has 15 residues. CDR3 bases: TGTGCCAGCAGCTTGGAACAGGGGATTAACTATGGCTACACCTTC. This codes for CASSLEQGINYGYTF.

There are many counts of this clonotype. The rearrangement links TRBV6-1 to TRBJ2-5; unclear D gene. The CDR3 consists of 13 residues. V was shortened by 4 bases and J by 0 bases, with 6 bases between the two germline ends. The germline CDR1 and CDR2 sequences are MNHNS and SASEGT. This CDR3 is CASSAWDQETQYF. In nucleotides, the CDR3 is TGTGCCAGCAGTGCTTGGGACCAAGAGACCCAGTACTTC.

Comment on this clonotype: This CDR3 fails to terminate in the conserved phenylalanine or tryptophan, so it likely reflects a read error. Because the CDR3's place on the DNA is in doubt, the DNA is left out and the CDR3 is given as listed by TCRdb. The genes are TRBV10-1 and TRBJ1-5. Germline-derived CDR1 and CDR2 are WNHNN and SYGVQD (reference sequence). The CDR3 comprises 13 residues, both ends counted. The CDR3 protein is CASSRVMNQPQQL.

This clonotype occurred many times. The J gene is TRBJ1-2, the V gene TRBV27; maybe TRBD1 (6 bases). CDR1 and CDR2 from the germline V gene are MNHEY and SMNVEV (reference sequence). The CDR3 totals 13 residues. Trimming removed 2 bases at V and 5 bases at J, with 9 bases between. The CDR3 reads CASSLTQGYGYTF. In nucleotides, the CDR3 is TGTGCCAGCAGTTTAACCCAGGGGTATGGCTACACCTTC.

The rearrangement links TRBV20-1 to TRBJ1-2; no definite D call. From germline, CDR1 is DFQATT and CDR2 SNEGSKA (reference sequence). The ends were cut back, 5 bases at V and 1 base at J, with 11 bases in the middle. The CDR3 is 13 amino acids. CDR3 nucleotide sequence: TGCAGTGCTGCGAAACCTTTTAACTATGGCTACACCTTC. Amino acids: CSAAKPFNYGYTF.